This TCR beta chain came from a study of regulatory T cells in long-lasting Graves disease (dated by TCRdb to about 2021). Background for the entire study: Patients with newly diagnosed Graves' disease had been on antithyroid drugs for under 3 months. Persistent Graves' disease patients were compared with newly diagnosed Graves' disease patients by peripheral blood TCR sequencing and RNA sequencing. TCR sequencing covered some 13 persistent and around 20 newly diagnosed Graves' disease patients, some 33 samples in total. The study was conducted in China and was registered as a clinical trial.

The investigation overall reported the following: Sequencing and analysis were limited to the TCR beta chain. The study examined only peripheral blood because the primary lesion, thyroid tissue, could not be accessed. Persistent disease showed preferential use of TRBV28, TRBJ1-2 and TRBJ2-5, whereas newly diagnosed disease favored TRBV20-1 and TRBJ2-1. More public clonotypes were shared among persistent patients (around 3,000) than among newly diagnosed patients (approximately 930). Lower TCR Shannon entropy and fewer highly expanded clones were observed in persistent Graves' disease patients than in newly diagnosed patients, which suggested clonal expansion. The authors noted that the small sample size was a limitation that may lower accuracy.

Libraries were built with multiplex PCR. TCRdb lists the instrument as Illumina HiSeq 4000. TCR beta libraries were built with iRepertoire HTBI primers and Arm-PCR amplification of CDR3 regions. Gel purification was performed on PCR products prior to sequencing. From the authors' description of their analysis: Gene usage analysis of CDR3 amino acid clonotypes relied on the approximately 60 TRBV and 15 or so TRBJ segments identified across samples. COPE and FqMerger were used to merge the filtered high-quality paired reads into contigs. BLAST was used to align contigs to IMGT TRBV, TRBD and TRBJ reference genes, and CDR3 was defined according to IMGT. Clonotypes above 0.1% frequency were classified as highly expanded clones. Shannon entropy was used to measure repertoire diversity, and the Gini coefficient was used to measure V-J evenness. A clonotype found in more than one individual was treated as public. In TCRdb, the public reads were trimmed at Q25 with fastp and aligned with MiXCR, with productive beta chains retained. Each CDR3 protein appears once, grouped with its most common genes and DNA. The V and J calls were determined by TCRdb, not by the authors. The sample includes about 500,000 distinct CDR3 sequences, with around 12% observed a single time. The ten largest clones take up approximately 9% of the sample.

According to the study, the label for this sample's time point signals: newly diagnosed GD, antithyroid drugs for less than 3 months. RNA was extracted from PBMCs in TRIzol for both TCR sequencing and RNA sequencing. Graves' disease was diagnosed according to American Thyroid Association guidelines. Patients were recruited from an endocrinology department in Xi'an, China. From each patient, 7.5 to 9.5 milliliters of peripheral blood was collected into an EDTA anticoagulant tube. Ficoll Paque Plus density gradient separation was used to isolate PBMCs, and no additional T cell sorting was done. An Agilent 2100 Bioanalyzer and agarose gel were used to assess RNA quality, and a NanoDrop 2000 was used to measure RNA concentration. This clonotype was counted at least ten times. The specificity of this receptor is unknown. The sample holds no much larger clone one base away, and base qualities are not on file.

The V end loses 5 bases and the J end loses 5 bases, and a stretch of 16 bases separates them. The CDR3 starts with the cysteine, ends with the phenylalanine, and has 15 residues. Only the CDR3 portion is preserved as DNA: 45 bases, with reading frame beginning at the first base. CDR1 and CDR2, per the germline V gene (reference sequence), are PRHDT and FYEKMQ. These data were also reused for a study on T cells in Graves' hyperthyroidism and ophthalmopathy. Drawing on the second study: Graves' hyperthyroidism was defined as stable when no progression to ophthalmopathy occurred over 18 months of follow-up. The hyperthyroidism patients were between 18 and 65 years old and newly diagnosed, with a disease duration of less than 2 months. Any patient with an uncontrolled infection, another autoimmune disease, pregnancy or lactation was excluded. Diagnoses were based on clinical symptoms, serum thyroxine and TRAb, thyroid ultrasound and orbital computed tomography. For the first round of RT-PCR on the TCR CDR3, the HTBI primer set was used together with the Qiagen OneStep RT-PCR kit. Most expanded thyroid clonotypes (frequency above 0.001) were also found in blood, which suggests that blood repertoires may mirror thyroid immune responses. Ophthalmopathy was separated from stable hyperthyroidism by a 13 V-J signature model, with over 85% sensitivity and about 81% specificity obtained in cross-validation and 80%/75% obtained in testing. In validation, progression to ophthalmopathy was predicted by the model with around 71% sensitivity and 72.22% specificity, a median of around 5.9 months before onset. To identify distinguishing TCR V-J signatures, a discovery cohort of 100 patients was used, comprising under 45 with Graves' ophthalmopathy and 57 with stable Graves' hyperthyroidism. An independent validation cohort of 18 to 20 hyperthyroidism patients and about 16 patients who later progressed to ophthalmopathy tested prospective prediction of ophthalmopathy. The 100 discovery patients were randomly divided into training and test sets at a 7:3 ratio. Thyroid tissue and blood T-cell repertoires from about six Graves' hyperthyroidism patients were also compared in the study. Once sampling was done, hyperthyroidism patients were given methimazole at a starting dose of 30 mg daily, whereas ophthalmopathy patients were given high-dose intravenous methylprednisolone. The libraries were constructed in a second round of multiplex PCR and then size-selected and purified. Paired-end sequencing of the libraries was performed with 100 bp reads on an Illumina HiSeq2000. SOAPnuke was used to process the raw data, removing reads that contained adapters or uncalled bases, had a mean Phred below 15, or lacked an exact match to the constant primer or identifier. High-quality paired reads were merged using COPE v1.2.5, and each unique nucleotide sequence was defined as a clonotype. MiTCR v1.1 was used to align clonotypes to the IMGT TRBV, TRBD and TRBJ reference segments. Analysis was restricted to V-J combinations with a frequency above 0.0001, which covered roughly 99% of repertoires. A TCS score was defined as the ratio between F50 (clonal expansion) and ExV (chaos), using BLOSUM62-based TCRdist between CDR3 peptides within each V-J. Welch's t-statistics and random forest reduced around 550 V-J features to 10 to 15, which were used in a naive Bayes classifier (R e1071). No statistical method was used to set the sample size in advance, and investigators knew the group allocation. According to the paper, TCR Vbeta CDR3 sequencing was carried out on 135 peripheral blood samples, which came from fewer than 50 ophthalmopathy, 70 to 80 hyperthyroidism and roughly 17 progressor patients.

The clonotype originates from a woman in her twenties or thirties with Graves disease. Donor details come from another sample of the same person, matched by shared clones. This sample comprised peripheral blood mononuclear cells (PBMCs), obtained at new diagnosis, from a patient treated with antithyroid drugs. Recombination connected TRBV13 to TRBJ2-1; TRBD2 is a possible D gene, resting on 5 matching bases. The DNA sequence is TGTGCCAGCAGCGATACTAGAGACCATGACAATGAGCAGTTCTTC. It translates as CASSDTRDHDNEQFF.